Each of the 26 T cell receptor beta chains below was sequenced from the same sample in a study of OX40 agonist ivuxolimab in advanced cancers. Generated by immunoSEQ multiplex PCR, the TCRdb table keeps only in-frame clones and is missing some. The sample records roughly 70,000 clones, about 86% being singletons. This sample comprised CD4+ or CD8+ T cells sorted from blood, obtained in a trial of the OX40 agonist ivuxolimab. The source of these receptors is an adult with an advanced solid tumor such as melanoma, head and neck, liver or kidney cancer.

The CDR3 is CASSLMGPGEYGYTF. CDR3 coding DNA: TGTGCCAGCAGCTTAATGGGGCCAGGGGAGTATGGCTACACCTTC. The chain is built from TRBV7-2 and TRBJ1-2; D might be TRBD1 (6 bases). This CDR3 is built from 15 residues. V lost 2 bases, J lost 5 bases, and 15 bases lay in between. Germline CDR1 is SGHTA and CDR2 is FQGNSA.

The rearrangement links TRBV30 to TRBJ2-5, with 10 bases aligning to TRBD1. Germline assignment: CDR1 GTSNPN and CDR2 SVGIG (reference sequence). V lost 2 bases to trimming and J lost 5 bases; unmatched junction nucleotides: 8. This CDR3 spans 15 amino acids. The CDR3 is CAWSPGDRGLETQYF. The DNA of the CDR3 is TGTGCCTGGAGTCCAGGGGACAGGGGTTTGGAGACCCAGTACTTC.

This clone appeared once. The V gene is TRBV27, the J gene TRBJ1-5, with 8 bases lining up with TRBD1. CDR3 length: 16 amino acids. CDR1 is MNHEY, CDR2 SMNVEV, per germline (reference sequence). V trimming: 6 bases; J trimming: 2 bases; junction bases outside the gene matches: 9. The CDR3 region is CASSPSGGAGNQPQHF. The CDR3 coding sequence is TGTGCCAGCAGCCCGTCAGGGGGCGCGGGCAATCAGCCCCAGCATTTT.

V usage is TRBV9 and J usage is TRBJ1-4; D possibly corresponds to TRBD1 (6 bases). Per germline, CDR1 SGDLS and CDR2 YYNGEE. The CDR3 is made up of 14 amino acids. Trimming removed 7 bases from V and 8 bases from J, with 18 bases in between. The CDR3 DNA reads TGTGCCAGCCTTATTCCGGGACATAAGGAAAAACTGTTTTTT. This sequence encodes CASLIPGHKEKLFF.

The chain is built from TRBV6-5 and TRBJ2-2, with D unresolved. The CDR3 runs 13 residues. CDR1 is MNHEY and CDR2 is SVGAGI in the germline V gene. V was pared by 2 bases and J by 6 bases, with 7 bases between. The CDR3 loop is CASSYDPAGELFF. The CDR3 DNA reads as TGTGCCAGCAGTTACGATCCTGCCGGGGAGCTGTTTTTT.

The chain carries TRBV5-1 and TRBJ2-3; 7 positions match TRBD1. Trimming at V came to 0 bases and at J to 6 bases, leaving 4 bases not matched to a gene. Germline values: CDR1 SGHRS, CDR2 YFSETQ. CDR3 length equals 14 residues. The CDR3 DNA reads as TGCGCCAGCAGCTTGGACAGGGGCGGGGATACGCAGTATTTT. Residues: CASSLDRGGDTQYF.

The chain links TRBV10-3 to TRBJ2-7; perhaps D is TRBD1 or TRBD2 (6 bases each). CDR1 and CDR2 from the germline V gene are ENHRY and SYGVKD. V lost 8 bases, J lost 6 bases, and 14 bases lay in between. The CDR3 totals 12 residues. The CDR3 region has the DNA TGTGCCATCCGCAGGGGAGGTTCCGAGCAGTACTTC. Translation gives CAIRRGGSEQYF.

The chain is built from TRBV7-6 and TRBJ2-1, with 9 nucleotides matching TRBD2. The germline V gene encodes CDR1 SGHVS and CDR2 FNYEAQ. The CDR3 is 16 residues long. J gave up 12 bases and V 5 bases, and 17 bases lay outside the gene matches. CDR3 in DNA: TGTGCCAGCAGCGTGGGGCCGCGCGGGGGGGACGCGGTGCAGTTCTTC. This translates into CASSVGPRGGDAVQFF.

In DNA, the CDR3 is TGTGCCAGCAGCTCGAGGACAGTCAACAATGAGCAGTTCTTC. Protein sequence: CASSSRTVNNEQFF. This chain uses TRBV5-4 with TRBJ2-1; D might be TRBD1 (6 bases). The CDR3 runs 14 residues. Germline V gene data show CDR1 as SGHNT and CDR2 as YYREEE (reference sequence). V was clipped by 3 bases and J by 5 bases, with 12 bases between them.

This clone was found once. The CDR3 region is CASSQALTGVNTGELFF. CDR3 DNA sequence: TGCGCCAGCAGCCAAGCCCTGACAGGGGTTAACACCGGGGAGCTGTTTTTT. The genes are TRBV4-3 and TRBJ2-2, with 8 bases fitting TRBD1. Germline loops: CDR1 LGHNA, CDR2 YSLEER. The V and J ends lost 1 base and 2 bases, in that order; junction bases with no gene match: 6. CDR3 length: 17 residues.

The V gene is TRBV28, the J gene TRBJ2-2, with 10 bases aligning to TRBD2. This CDR3 has 16 amino acids. With 8 bases clipped from V and 4 bases from J, the junction kept 10 bases outside the gene matches. Germline CDR1 and CDR2: MDHEN and SYDVKM. Here the CDR3 DNA reads TGTGCCAGCCTCAGCGGGAGGGCCTCGATCACCGGGGAGCTGTTTTTT. It specifies CASLSGRASITGELFF.

This sequence joins TRBV18 and TRBJ2-2; D uncertain. The CDR3 runs 15 residues. The V and J ends lost 3 bases and 8 bases respectively, with 16 bases between them. CDR1 is KGHSH and CDR2 is LQKENI in the germline V gene. CDR3 nucleotide sequence: TGTGCCAGCTCACCTACAGCCTTGATGACGGGGGAGCTGTTTTTT. Amino acid sequence: CASSPTALMTGELFF.

The V gene is TRBV4-1, the J gene TRBJ2-5, with 9 bases matching TRBD2. Germline loops: CDR1 MGHRA, CDR2 YSYEKL. V trimming: 1 base; J trimming: 1 base; junction bases outside the gene matches: 4. CDR3 length: 16 amino acids. The CDR3 region is CASSQGLAESQETQYF. In DNA, the CDR3 is TGCGCCAGCAGCCAAGGACTAGCGGAATCCCAAGAGACCCAGTACTTC.

The V call is TRBV18, the J call TRBJ2-5; no clear D. Deletions cut 6 bases from V and 2 bases from J, with 16 bases between. CDR1 KGHSH and CDR2 LQKENI come from the germline V gene. CDR3 length: 15 amino acids. The CDR3: CASSPRQPPQETQYF. For the CDR3, the DNA is TGTGCCAGCTCCCCAAGACAACCGCCACAAGAGACCCAGTACTTC. The full variable domain, in which reference TRBV18 and TRBJ2-5 provide the parts outside the CDR3, is NAGVMQNPRHLVRRRGQEARLRCSPMKGHSHVYWYRQLPEEGLKFMVYLQKENIIDESGMPKERFSAEFPKEGPSILRIQQVVRGDSAAYFCASSPRQPPQETQYFGPGTRLLVL.

The chain carries TRBV5-1 and TRBJ2-3, with a possible D match to TRBD1 (6 bases). The CDR3 is 14 residues long. Trimming left V 5 bases short and J 0 bases short, with 10 bases between. Germline V gives CDR1 SGHRS, CDR2 YFSETQ. The CDR3 region is CASRGGPSTDTQYF. CDR3 in DNA: TGCGCCAGCAGAGGGGGTCCTAGCACAGATACGCAGTATTTT. Full variable domain (missing parts from reference TRBV5-1 and TRBJ2-3): KAGVTQTPRYLIKTRGQQVTLSCSPISGHRSVSWYQQTPGQGLQFLFEYFSETQRNKGNFPGRFSGRQFSNSRSEMNVSTLELGDSALYLCASRGGPSTDTQYFGPGTRLTVL.

The chain joins TRBV7-9 to TRBJ2-1, with 14 bases aligning to TRBD2. Germline-derived CDR1 and CDR2 are SEHNR and FQNEAQ (reference sequence). This CDR3 comprises 17 residues. With V trimmed by 2 bases and J by 7 bases, 7 bases remained unmatched. The CDR3 reads CASSLPTGTSGSNEQFF. The CDR3 DNA sequence: TGTGCCAGCAGCTTACCTACCGGGACTAGCGGGAGTAATGAGCAGTTCTTC. Supplemented by reference TRBV7-9 and TRBJ2-1, the full variable domain reads DTGVSQNPRHKITKRGQNVTFRCDPISEHNRLYWYRQTLGQGPEFLTYFQNEAQLEKSRLLSDRFSAERPKGSFSTLEIQRTEQGDSAMYLCASSLPTGTSGSNEQFFGPGTRLTVL.

The chain employs TRBV27 and TRBJ2-7, with 9 bases that match TRBD2. The junction had 3 bases not matched to a gene; V was cut back by 1 base and J by 2 bases. Germline values: CDR1 MNHEY, CDR2 SMNVEV (reference sequence). CDR3 length: 15 residues. The CDR3 region is CASSLWAGGPYEQYF. CDR3 bases: TGTGCCAGCAGTTTATGGGCGGGAGGGCCCTACGAGCAGTACTTC.

The gene calls are TRBV10-3 and TRBJ1-1; 8 bases are shared with TRBD1. The CDR3 consists of 13 residues. The J segment lost 8 bases and the V segment lost 6 bases, leaving 8 bases of the junction unmatched. Germline lookup yields CDR1 ENHRY and CDR2 SYGVKD. The CDR3 protein is CAIRPDRGGEAFF. CDR3 coding DNA: TGTGCCATCAGGCCTGACAGGGGAGGCGAAGCTTTCTTT.

This chain links TRBV6-4 with TRBJ1-1; D is undetermined. The CDR3 runs 13 residues. Germline lookup yields CDR1 MRHNA and CDR2 SNTAGT. The ends were cut back, 6 bases at V and 4 bases at J, with 12 bases in the middle. As DNA, the CDR3 is TGTGCCAGCAGCCGCACGTCTGCCACTGAAGCTTTCTTT. Translated: CASSRTSATEAFF.

In DNA form, the CDR3 reads TGTGCCTGGAGTGCGACAGGGCTCCCCCCGGGCTACACCTTC. Residues: CAWSATGLPPGYTF. V gene TRBV30 combines with J gene TRBJ1-2; 7 bases are shared with TRBD1. CDR1 GTSNPN and CDR2 SVGIG come from the germline V gene (reference sequence). The CDR3 covers 14 residues. Trimming took 1 base from V and 8 from J; bases not matched to a gene: 10.

V and J are TRBV7-9 and TRBJ2-1; D is possibly TRBD1 (7 bases). There are 15 residues in the CDR3. V shed 1 base and J shed 8 bases, with 15 bases lying between them. CDR1 is SEHNR and CDR2 is FQNEAQ in the germline V gene (reference sequence). CDR3 in DNA: TGTGCCAGCAGCTTAGGGAGGGGGCTTTTGGATGAGCAGTTCTTC. This translates into CASSLGRGLLDEQFF.

V gene TRBV7-2 combines with J gene TRBJ1-1; 9 bases line up with TRBD1. The CDR3 runs 19 residues. Germline V CDR1 and CDR2: SGHTA, FQGNSA. J gave up 1 base and V 0 bases, and 12 bases lay outside the gene matches. CDR3 in DNA: TGTGCCAGCAGCTTAGCCCTACGACGGACAGGGGAAACGAACACTGAAGCTTTCTTT. Its translation is CASSLALRRTGETNTEAFF.

The J gene is TRBJ1-1, the V gene TRBV21-1; the DNA was not compared with TRBD1, the D call given in the table. TRBV21-1 is shown as a pseudogene. The CDR3 length is 16 residues. The CDR3: CASSKQNSFMNTEAFF. CDR3 DNA sequence: TGTGCCAGCAGCAAACAAAACAGTTTTATGAACACTGAAGCTTTCTTT.

The chain couples TRBV7-2 to TRBJ2-1, with 8 bases fitting TRBD2. This CDR3 region has 17 residues. CDR1 SGHTA and CDR2 FQGNSA come from the germline V gene. Trimming removed 4 bases from V and 6 bases from J; junction bases left unmatched: 14. The CDR3 nucleotides are TGTGCCAGCAGCTCCCCCTATCGCGGGGGGAGGTCCAATGAGCAGTTCTTC. It specifies CASSSPYRGGRSNEQFF.

The chain uses TRBV4-3 and TRBJ1-6, with D uncertain. V was clipped by 10 bases and J by 0 bases, with 16 bases between them. Germline-derived CDR1 and CDR2 are LGHNA and YSLEER. This CDR3 has 16 residues. CDR3 nucleotide sequence: TGCGCCACCAGGACGGCCTCGAGCTCCTATAATTCACCCCTCCACTTT. Translation: CATRTASSSYNSPLHF.

The gene calls are TRBV5-5 and TRBJ1-3; tentative D call: TRBD1 (6 bases). V gave up 4 bases and J gave up 0 bases, with 11 bases separating them. The CDR3 runs to 15 residues. Germline V gene sequence: CDR1 SGHKS, CDR2 YYEKEE (reference sequence). The CDR3 DNA reads as TGTGCCAGCAGCGCGACAGGCTTCTCTGGAAACACCATATATTTT. Protein product: CASSATGFSGNTIYF. Complete variable domain (other parts from reference TRBV5-5 and TRBJ1-3): DAGVTQSPTHLIKTRGQQVTLRCSPISGHKSVSWYQQVLGQGPQFIFQYYEKEERGRGNFPDRFSARQFPNYSSELNVNALLLGDSALYLCASSATGFSGNTIYFGEGSWLTVV.